This TCR beta chain was documented in a study of blood T cells in healthy people across ages (dated by TCRdb to between 2015 and 2017). Regarding the research as a whole: In model experiments, template switching captured about one uniquely barcoded TCR beta cDNA molecule for every two T cells. The study measured age-related changes in TCR beta repertoire diversity using deep sequencing normalized with unique cDNA molecular identifiers. Donors were grouped into four age groups: young (average roughly 17 years), middle-aged (39), aged (around 56) and long-lived (just over 80). To avoid experimental bias, donors of different ages were spread randomly across the sequencing lanes. Two additional independent replicas of 1 million unique cDNA reads from the same blood draw were analyzed for two donors (one aged 18 to 29 and one aged 80 or older).

Overall results and qualifications from the work: Bulk unsorted PBMC profiling prevented conclusive comparison of naive and antigen-experienced compartments. Donor CMV infection status was unknown, potentially confounding age-related changes in expanded clonotypes. Compared with the aged group, the long-lived group had more naive CD4+ T cells, fewer expanded clones and increased TCR diversity, a pattern suggesting age selection. Total diversity estimates from one million sequenced T cells were considered lower bounds and underestimates. Observed TCR beta diversity correlated strongly with the percentage of naive T cells measured by flow cytometry. Observed TCR beta diversity per million T cells fell roughly linearly with age, and a significant reduction was already apparent by age around 40.

The CDR3 runs 11 amino acids, cysteine and phenylalanine included. The read is trimmed to its CDR3 DNA, 33 bases read in frame from base 1. Sequences MNHNS (CDR1) and SASEGT (CDR2) are obtained from the germline V gene. Between the V and J ends, shortened by 10 bases and 6 bases respectively, the junction contains 13 bases. The library was generated by 5' RACE. These reads were obtained on an Illumina HiSeq 2500. A second PCR of roughly 7 to 11 cycles was performed with a sample-barcoded 5' primer and a J-beta primer mix. A template-switch 5' adaptor carrying 12 random nucleotides introduced a unique molecular identifier onto each TCR beta cDNA molecule. Each sample yielded at least 2.5 million CDR3-containing paired-end reads. The Mint cDNA synthesis kit, primed by a TRBC-specific oligonucleotide, was used to synthesize first-strand cDNA from all RNA. Following uracil-DNA glycosylase treatment, all cDNA underwent a first 18-cycle PCR with the universal primers M1SS and BC2_uni_R. The paper's data handling went like this. Normalization of each sample was performed by random selection of 1 million high-quality reads, each carrying a distinct molecular identifier. Reads with shared molecular identifiers were discarded instead of being binned into consensus sequences. MiTCR, with a Q25 quality threshold and the strictest error-elimination algorithm, was used for CDR3 identification, clonotype clustering and error correction. A nonparametric unseen species model with Euler transformation was used to estimate a lower bound on total TCR beta diversity. TCRdb redid the processing of the public reads, applying fastp at Q25 and MiXCR, and retained in-frame beta chains. CDR3 protein duplicates are merged, each entry listing the most common genes and DNA. Here the V and J calls rest on TCRdb's processing, not on the authors' analysis. Here the sample has approximately 800,000 distinct CDR3 sequences; more than 35% occur a single time. The ten largest make up roughly 20% of the sample.

This clonotype was counted at least ten times. Its specific antigen is unknown. No base quality information exists; no much larger clone differs at one position. Donors were 40 or so systemically healthy Caucasian individuals from Russia aged roughly 6 to 100 years. Each donor gave approximately 9.3 milliliters of peripheral blood, collected into EDTA-treated Vacutainer tubes. Ficoll-Paque density-gradient centrifugation was used to isolate PBMCs, with at least 6.5 million obtained per sample. Trizol reagent was used to extract total RNA from PBMCs, with at least 5.5 micrograms per sample. For every donor, flow cytometry on a PBMC aliquot measured the percentage of naive CD45RAhigh/CD27high T cells.

The receptor's source is an elderly man in good health. In this chain, TRBV6-1 is recombined with TRBJ2-7, with the D gene too uncertain to name. Sequencing was performed on blood. Here is the DNA: TGTGCCACCTCAGCTTTGAGCGAGCAGTACTTC. This is translated as CATSALSEQYF.